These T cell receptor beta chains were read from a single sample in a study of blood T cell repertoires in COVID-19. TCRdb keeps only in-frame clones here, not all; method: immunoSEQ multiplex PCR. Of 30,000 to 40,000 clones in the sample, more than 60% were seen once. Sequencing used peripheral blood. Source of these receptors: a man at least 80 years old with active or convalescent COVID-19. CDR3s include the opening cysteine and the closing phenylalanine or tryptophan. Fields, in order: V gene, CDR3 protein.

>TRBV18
CASSPVNRQSSYEQYF
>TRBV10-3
CAISERPLAGDVTGELFF
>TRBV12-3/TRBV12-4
CASSLQFEQYF
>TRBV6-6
CASRRVSGLAGDAQYF
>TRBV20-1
CSASPSGEYNEQFF
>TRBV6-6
CASSYVGGTDTQYF
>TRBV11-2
CASSLSPGVPYEQYF
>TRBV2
CASTWDSNSPLHF
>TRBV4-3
CASSQDVQSYNEQFF
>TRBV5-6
CASSRLHGTVSSYEQYF
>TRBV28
CASSFAGVTNYGYTF
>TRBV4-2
CASSPGQRNSPLHF
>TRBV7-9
CASSSTPGTGGDSPLHF
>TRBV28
CASRTSGSGFPFETQYF
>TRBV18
CASSTGQVNLYGYTF
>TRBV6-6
CASRGQGSTNEKLFF
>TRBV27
CASSLNGMNTEAFF
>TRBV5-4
CASSTGTVSGANVLTF
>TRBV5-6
CASRYGNTGELFF
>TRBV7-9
CASSFTGALSGNTIYF
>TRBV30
CAWRLTSGRASSYEQYF
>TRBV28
CASSSPGGENTGELFF
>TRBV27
CASSPGVMSYEQYF
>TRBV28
CASRDLDRVNTEAFF
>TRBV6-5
CASSRAITEAFF
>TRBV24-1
CATSDFRRSSYNSPLHF
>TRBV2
CASSDNINEQFF
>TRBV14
CASSQGSGTGNTIYF
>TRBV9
CASSYRDRGETQYF
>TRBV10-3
CAIRATGFGEQYF
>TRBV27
CASSLLQETQYF
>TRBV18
CASSPPLQGRYNEQFF
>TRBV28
CASSFLLTDRPNTGELFF
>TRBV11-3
CASSTGAGEQYF